This T cell receptor (beta chain) was obtained from a study of blood T cell repertoires in COVID-19. Background on the study: COVID-19 samples collected from the United States, Italy and Spain covered acute and convalescent phases. PBMCs, B-cell-depleted T cells, or T cells provided the cDNA or gDNA that made up the material.

CDR3 length: 13 residues. Deletions cut 3 bases from V and 10 bases from J, with 12 bases between. Authors' methods: How many nucleated cells were present was estimated from reference gene primer amplification. Clones were sequenced by immunoSEQ multiplex PCR, and TCRdb holds only the in-frame ones, with some missing. V and J calls and clone size are given by that table; D and trimming were obtained from the DNA. The table has roughly 130,000 clones, approximately 80% seen once. The chain links TRBV12-3 or TRBV12-4 to TRBJ2-2; D ambiguous. The receptor was isolated from a woman aged 60-70 years with acute or convalescent COVID-19. The sample taken for sequencing was peripheral blood. CDR3 sequence (DNA): TGTGCCAGCAGTTTTTCCTCCGGTACGGAGCTGTTTTTT. Encoded protein: CASSFSSGTELFF.